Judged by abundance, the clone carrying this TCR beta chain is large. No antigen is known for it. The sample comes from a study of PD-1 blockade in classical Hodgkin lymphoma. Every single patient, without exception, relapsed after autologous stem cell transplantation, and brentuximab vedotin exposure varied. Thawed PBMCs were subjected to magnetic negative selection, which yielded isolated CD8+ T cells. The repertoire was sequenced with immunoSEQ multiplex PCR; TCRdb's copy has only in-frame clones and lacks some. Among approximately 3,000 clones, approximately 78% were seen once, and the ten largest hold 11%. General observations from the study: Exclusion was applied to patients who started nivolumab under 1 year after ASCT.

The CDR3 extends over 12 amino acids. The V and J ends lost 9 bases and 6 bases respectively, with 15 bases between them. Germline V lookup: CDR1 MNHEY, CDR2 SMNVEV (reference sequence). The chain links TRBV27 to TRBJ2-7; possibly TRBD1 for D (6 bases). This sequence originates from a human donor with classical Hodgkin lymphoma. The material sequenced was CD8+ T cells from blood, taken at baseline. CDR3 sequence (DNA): TGTGCCAGTAGAGGGGGAAACGGCGAGCAGTACTTC. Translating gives CASRGGNGEQYF.